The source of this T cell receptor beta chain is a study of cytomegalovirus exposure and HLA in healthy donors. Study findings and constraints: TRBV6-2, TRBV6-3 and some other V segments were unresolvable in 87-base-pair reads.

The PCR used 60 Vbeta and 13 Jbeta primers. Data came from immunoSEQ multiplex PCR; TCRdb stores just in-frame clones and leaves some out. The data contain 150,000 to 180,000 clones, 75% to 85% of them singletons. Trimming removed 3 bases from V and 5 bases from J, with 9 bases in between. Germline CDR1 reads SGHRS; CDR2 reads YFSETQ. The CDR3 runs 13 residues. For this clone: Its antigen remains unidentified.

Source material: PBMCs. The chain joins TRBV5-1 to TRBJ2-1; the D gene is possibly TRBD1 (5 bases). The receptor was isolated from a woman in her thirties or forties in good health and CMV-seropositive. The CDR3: CASSSGQNNEQFF. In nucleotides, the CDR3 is TGCGCCAGCAGCTCAGGACAAAACAATGAGCAGTTCTTC.